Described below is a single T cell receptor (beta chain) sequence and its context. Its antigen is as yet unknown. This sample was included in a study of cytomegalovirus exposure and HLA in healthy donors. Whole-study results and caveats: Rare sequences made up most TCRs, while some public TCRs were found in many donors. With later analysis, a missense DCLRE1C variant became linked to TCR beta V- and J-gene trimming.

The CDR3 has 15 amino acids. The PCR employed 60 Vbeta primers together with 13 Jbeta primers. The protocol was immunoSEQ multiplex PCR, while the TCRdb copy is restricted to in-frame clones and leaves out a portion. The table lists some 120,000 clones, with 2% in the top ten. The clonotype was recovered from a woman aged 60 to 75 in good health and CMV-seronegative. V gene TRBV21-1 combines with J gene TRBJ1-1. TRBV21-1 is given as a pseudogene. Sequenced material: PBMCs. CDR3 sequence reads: CAIPRRWGENTEAFF. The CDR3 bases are TGTGCCATTCCAAGACGGTGGGGGGAGAACACTGAAGCTTTCTTT.